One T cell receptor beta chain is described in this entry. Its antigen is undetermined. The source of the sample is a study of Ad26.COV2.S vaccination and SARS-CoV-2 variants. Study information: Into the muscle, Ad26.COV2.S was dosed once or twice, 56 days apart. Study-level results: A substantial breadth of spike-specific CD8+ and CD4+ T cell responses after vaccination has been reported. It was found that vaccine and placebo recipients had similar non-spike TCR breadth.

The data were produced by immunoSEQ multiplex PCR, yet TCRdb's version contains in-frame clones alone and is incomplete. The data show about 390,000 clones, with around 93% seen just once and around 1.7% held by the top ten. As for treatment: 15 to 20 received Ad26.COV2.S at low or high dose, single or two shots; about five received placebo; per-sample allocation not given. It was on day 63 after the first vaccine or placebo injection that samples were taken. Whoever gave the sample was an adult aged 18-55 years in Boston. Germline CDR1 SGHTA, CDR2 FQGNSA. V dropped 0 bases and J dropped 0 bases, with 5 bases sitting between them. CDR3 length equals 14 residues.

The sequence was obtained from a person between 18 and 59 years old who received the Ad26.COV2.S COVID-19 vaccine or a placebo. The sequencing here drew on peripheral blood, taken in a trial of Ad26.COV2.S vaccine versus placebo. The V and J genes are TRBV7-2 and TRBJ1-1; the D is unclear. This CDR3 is CASSLAAVNTEAFF. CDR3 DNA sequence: TGTGCCAGCAGCTTAGCCGCAGTGAACACTGAAGCTTTCTTT.